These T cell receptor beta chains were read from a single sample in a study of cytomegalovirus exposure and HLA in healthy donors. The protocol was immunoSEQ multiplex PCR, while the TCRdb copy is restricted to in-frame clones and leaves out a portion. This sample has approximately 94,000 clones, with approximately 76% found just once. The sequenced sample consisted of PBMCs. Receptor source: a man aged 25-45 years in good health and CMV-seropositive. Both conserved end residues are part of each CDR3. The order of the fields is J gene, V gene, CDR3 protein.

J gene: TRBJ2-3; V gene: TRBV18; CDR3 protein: CASSPGLGGTDTQYF
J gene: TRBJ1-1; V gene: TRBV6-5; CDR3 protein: CASSYRPGNTEAFF
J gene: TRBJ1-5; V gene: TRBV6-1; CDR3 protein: CASSEDNYSNQPQHF
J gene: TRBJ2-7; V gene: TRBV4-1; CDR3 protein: CASSQEASGGGEQYF
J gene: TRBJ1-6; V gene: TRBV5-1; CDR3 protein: CASSYGQGDNSPLHF
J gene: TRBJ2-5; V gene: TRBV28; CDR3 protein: CASTQVGGVYQETQYF
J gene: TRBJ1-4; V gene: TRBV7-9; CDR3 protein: CASSSSEKLFF
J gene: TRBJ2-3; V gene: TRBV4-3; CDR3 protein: CASSQGREGGVADTQYF
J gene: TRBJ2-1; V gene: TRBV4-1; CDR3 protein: CASSLQPSGIDEQFF
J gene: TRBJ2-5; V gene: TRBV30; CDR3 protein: CAWSFPTGLETQYF
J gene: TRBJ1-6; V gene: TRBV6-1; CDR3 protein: CASSEVAGGNSPLHF
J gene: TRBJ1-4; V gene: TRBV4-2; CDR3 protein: CASSQEVVGQHNEKLFF
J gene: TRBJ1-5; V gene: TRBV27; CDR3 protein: CASGRVNQPQHF
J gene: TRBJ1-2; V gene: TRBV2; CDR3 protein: CASGQGGGYGYTF
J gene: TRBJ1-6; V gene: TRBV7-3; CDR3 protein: CASSLQRDSPLHF
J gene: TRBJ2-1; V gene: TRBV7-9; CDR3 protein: CASSPTGSLYNEQFF
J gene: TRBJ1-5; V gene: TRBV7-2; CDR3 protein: CASSQSTGFRGSNQPQHF
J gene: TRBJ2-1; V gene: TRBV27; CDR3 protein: CASRLKAGVSYNEQFF
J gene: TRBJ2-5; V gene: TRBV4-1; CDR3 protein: CASSHLQGQGQETQYF
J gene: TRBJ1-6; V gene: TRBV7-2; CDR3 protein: CASSSYAGTVNSPLHF
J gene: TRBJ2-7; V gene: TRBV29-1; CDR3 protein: CSVRTLLEQYF
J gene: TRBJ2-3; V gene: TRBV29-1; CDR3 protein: CSVGTGTDTQYF
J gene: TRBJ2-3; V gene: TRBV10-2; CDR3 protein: CASREGLADTQYF
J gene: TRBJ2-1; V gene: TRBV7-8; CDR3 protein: CASSLPGGSYNEQFF
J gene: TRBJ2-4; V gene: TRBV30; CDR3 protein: CAWDRGGLNIQYF
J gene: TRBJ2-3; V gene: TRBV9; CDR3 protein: CASSVEGLPDTQYF
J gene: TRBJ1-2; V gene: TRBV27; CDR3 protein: CASSDRRTPFYGYTF
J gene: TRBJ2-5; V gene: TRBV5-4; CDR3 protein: CASSPGLLQETQYF